These 25 T cell receptor beta chains were all obtained from the same sample, sequenced in a study of cytomegalovirus exposure and HLA in healthy donors. TCRdb's copy holds only in-frame clones and misses some; the assay was immunoSEQ multiplex PCR. This table holds roughly 62,000 clones, about 91% found once. The material sequenced was PBMCs. The receptors shown here come from a young woman in good health and CMV-seronegative.

V usage is TRBV5-4 and J usage is TRBJ1-3; D call uncertain. The CDR3 loop spans 15 amino acids. V was clipped by 6 bases and J by 0 bases, with 13 bases between them. Germline loops: CDR1 SGHNT, CDR2 YYREEE (reference sequence). CDR3 in DNA: TGTGCCAGCACCCCGGATAGGAGCTCTGGAAACACCATATATTTT. Protein: CASTPDRSSGNTIYF.

The V and J genes are TRBV14 and TRBJ2-3; D remains ambiguous. The CDR3 extends over 15 amino acids. In germline, CDR1 is SGHDN, CDR2 FVKESK. The V end lost 1 base, the J end lost 3 bases, and 11 bases lay between the germline ends. CDR3 coding DNA: TGTGCCAGCAGCCAAGTGGCGCTAGAAACAGATACGCAGTATTTT. This sequence encodes CASSQVALETDTQYF.

The chain uses TRBV7-8 and TRBJ1-1; D possibly corresponds to TRBD1 (5 bases). Germline CDR1 is SGHVS and CDR2 is FQNEAQ. With 5 bases removed from V and 13 bases from J, the gap between germline ends came to 20 bases. This CDR3 region has 13 residues. CDR3 sequence (DNA): TGTGCCAGCAGCCCGAGGTCGGCGGGGGAGGGTTTCTTT. This translates into CASSPRSAGEGFF.

The CDR3 here is CASSPGIHNEQFF. The CDR3 DNA reads TGTGCCAGCAGCCCAGGGATCCACAATGAGCAGTTCTTC. The chain carries TRBV7-8 and TRBJ2-1; possible D gene TRBD1, 5 bases. This CDR3 is 13 amino acids long. Germline V gene lookup returns CDR1 SGHVS and CDR2 FQNEAQ. The V and J ends lost 5 bases and 5 bases respectively, with 10 bases between them.

The sample holds one count of this clone. The chain joins TRBV11-2 to TRBJ2-7; 8 bases fit TRBD2. Germline values: CDR1 SGHAT, CDR2 FQNNGV. V trimming: 1 base; J trimming: 2 bases; junction bases outside the gene matches: 4. This CDR3 contains 15 residues. This CDR3 is CASSLVGRAAYEQYF. The CDR3 DNA follows: TGTGCCAGCAGCTTAGTCGGGAGGGCCGCCTACGAGCAGTACTTC.

The chain has TRBV7-3 and TRBJ2-3; D is undetermined. Germline V gene lookup returns CDR1 SGHTA and CDR2 FQGTGA. The V end was cut by 2 bases, the J end by 4 bases, with 7 bases between. The CDR3 has 13 amino acids. The CDR3 sequence is CASSLASADTQYF. In DNA, the CDR3 is TGTGCCAGCAGCTTAGCTTCGGCAGATACGCAGTATTTT.

The gene calls are TRBV5-1 and TRBJ2-3; 8 bases agree with TRBD2. The CDR3 extends over 15 amino acids. Looked up from germline, CDR1 is SGHRS and CDR2 is YFSETQ. With V trimmed by 0 bases and J by 1 base, 1 base remained unmatched. CDR3 protein: CASSLVGRGTDTQYF. Here the CDR3 DNA reads TGCGCCAGCAGCTTGGTCGGGAGGGGCACAGATACGCAGTATTTT.

This chain uses TRBV27 with TRBJ2-2; D is possibly TRBD2 (5 bases). Between the trimmed V and J ends, which lost 4 bases and 1 base, there was a span of 7 bases. This CDR3 comprises 14 residues. CDR1 and CDR2 (germline): MNHEY, SMNVEV (reference sequence). CDR3 in amino acids: CASSYGGNTGELFF. As DNA, the CDR3 is TGTGCCAGCAGTTATGGAGGGAACACCGGGGAGCTGTTTTTT.

The CDR3 DNA follows: TGTGCCAGTAGTATATGGGAGACCGGGGAGCTGTTTTTT. Translation gives CASSIWETGELFF. The chain uses TRBV19 and TRBJ2-2; TRBD2 is a possible D gene (5 bases). The length of the CDR3 is 13 residues. V lost 2 bases, J lost 5 bases, and 6 bases lay in between. Germline CDR1 and CDR2: LNHDA and SQIVND (reference sequence).

V usage is TRBV11-1 and J usage is TRBJ2-2; D is unresolved. Trimming removed 1 base at V and 7 bases at J, with 16 bases between. CDR1 and CDR2 from the germline V gene are SGHAT and FQDESV (reference sequence). The CDR3 has 16 amino acids. In nucleotides, the CDR3 is TGTGCCAGCAGCTTAGGAGGCTTTCTTGTGAACGGGGAGCTGTTTTTT. Translation gives CASSLGGFLVNGELFF. Filled out from reference TRBV11-1 and TRBJ2-2, the complete variable domain reads EAEVAQSPRYKITEKSQAVAFWCDPISGHATLYWYRQILGQGPELLVQFQDESVVDDSQLPKDRFSAERLKGVDSTLKIQPAELGDSAMYLCASSLGGFLVNGELFFGEGSRLTVL.

The chain is built from TRBV21-1 and TRBJ2-7; the table assigns TRBD1, which was not confirmed against the DNA. TRBV21-1 is a recognized pseudogene. This CDR3 is built from 14 residues. The CDR3 coding sequence is TGTGCCAGCAGTCCCAGACAGGGCGCTAACGAGCAGTACTTC. Its protein product is CASSPRQGANEQYF.

The chain joins TRBV19 to TRBJ1-1; D gene unclear. Germline CDR1 LNHDA, CDR2 SQIVND (reference sequence). V shed 9 bases and J shed 1 base, with 18 bases lying between them. The CDR3 spans 15 residues. The CDR3 loop is CASLPIDSWNTEAFF. DNA of the CDR3: TGTGCCAGCCTCCCTATAGACTCTTGGAACACTGAAGCTTTCTTT.

The rearrangement links TRBV18 to TRBJ2-2, with TRBD2 as a possible D gene (5 bases). CDR3 length: 14 amino acids. The V and J ends lost 4 bases and 1 base respectively, with 7 bases between them. Germline CDR1 and CDR2: KGHSH and LQKENI. The CDR3 protein is CASSLRENTGELFF. CDR3 DNA sequence: TGTGCCAGCTCACTGAGGGAGAACACCGGGGAGCTGTTTTTT.

V gene TRBV5-4 combines with J gene TRBJ2-7; possible D gene TRBD2, 6 bases. Germline loops: CDR1 SGHNT, CDR2 YYREEE (reference sequence). V was trimmed by 4 bases and J by 2 bases, leaving 16 bases between them. This CDR3 is built from 15 residues. In DNA, the CDR3 is TGTGCCAGCAGCCCCGGACCTAGCGCCGCCTACGAGCAGTACTTC. Protein sequence: CASSPGPSAAYEQYF.

In regard to this clone: A read error is likely, as this CDR3 ends without the conserved phenylalanine or tryptophan. The chain links TRBV28 to TRBJ2-7; 7 bases align to TRBD2. Germline assignment: CDR1 MDHEN and CDR2 SYDVKM. This CDR3 contains 15 residues. The V and J ends lost 6 bases and 0 bases, in that order; junction bases with no gene match: 8. The CDR3 is CASSGGWDSSYEQYL. CDR3 DNA: TGTGCCAGCAGCGGGGGGTGGGATAGCTCCTACGAGCAGTACCTC.

The table lists this clone with a count of one. This chain joins TRBV6-6 and TRBJ1-1; 7 bases are shared with TRBD1. Trimming at V came to 6 bases and at J to 0 bases, leaving 7 bases not matched to a gene. Per the germline V gene, CDR1 is MNHNY and CDR2 is SVGAGI (reference sequence). The CDR3 has 15 amino acids. CDR3 amino acids: CASRLDRRLNTEAFF. CDR3 DNA: TGTGCCAGCAGATTGGACAGGCGACTGAACACTGAAGCTTTCTTT.

V and J are TRBV6-5 and TRBJ1-3; D not resolved. V was pared by 2 bases and J by 3 bases, with 8 bases between. The germline V gene has CDR1 MNHEY and CDR2 SVGAGI. CDR3 length: 14 amino acids. The CDR3 DNA reads TGTGCCAGCAGTTACAGTGCAGTTGGAAACACCATATATTTT. Its protein product is CASSYSAVGNTIYF.

The rearrangement joins TRBV6-1 to TRBJ2-7, with TRBD2 matching over 7 bases. Trimming at V came to 2 bases and at J to 9 bases, leaving 7 bases not matched to a gene. Germline V gives CDR1 MNHNS, CDR2 SASEGT. CDR3 length: 13 residues. The CDR3 nucleotides read TGTGCCAGCAGTGAAATCGAAGGGGAGGGGCAGTACTTC. Protein: CASSEIEGEGQYF.

The chain is built from TRBV28 and TRBJ2-3, with TRBD2 matching over 13 bases. With 4 bases clipped from V and 7 bases from J, the junction kept 5 bases outside the gene matches. The length of the CDR3 is 15 residues. Germline V gene sequence: CDR1 MDHEN, CDR2 SYDVKM. The CDR3 DNA follows: TGTGCCAGCAGTTCCGGGACTAGCGGGAAATATACGCAGTATTTT. It specifies CASSSGTSGKYTQYF.

The genes are TRBV7-9 and TRBJ2-7, with D maybe TRBD1 (6 bases). V dropped 5 bases and J dropped 1 base, with 9 bases sitting between them. The CDR3 totals 13 residues. The V gene's germline CDR1 is SEHNR and CDR2 FQNEAQ (reference sequence). In nucleotides, the CDR3 is TGTGCCAGCAGCCGGGACACATCCTACGAGCAGTACTTC. Amino acids: CASSRDTSYEQYF. Looking up the rest from reference TRBV7-9 and TRBJ2-7 gives the full variable domain: DTGVSQNPRHKITKRGQNVTFRCDPISEHNRLYWYRQTLGQGPEFLTYFQNEAQLEKSRLLSDRFSAERPKGSFSTLEIQRTEQGDSAMYLCASSRDTSYEQYFGPGTRLTVT.

The V call is TRBV7-2, the J call TRBJ1-3, with D possibly TRBD1 on 6 matching bases. V was clipped by 5 bases and J by 0 bases, with 11 bases between them. Germline values: CDR1 SGHTA, CDR2 FQGNSA. This CDR3 has 15 residues. CDR3 DNA: TGTGCCAGCAGCCGACAGGTCGTCTCTGGAAACACCATATATTTT. Amino acid sequence: CASSRQVVSGNTIYF.

This rearrangement joins TRBV6-1 to TRBJ1-1; D ambiguous. The CDR3 contains 17 residues. Germline CDR1 is MNHNS and CDR2 is SASEGT. V shed 3 bases and J shed 3 bases, with 20 bases lying between them. CDR3: CASSDDEIEGPDTEAFF. The CDR3 DNA follows: TGTGCCAGCAGTGATGACGAAATTGAGGGCCCGGACACTGAAGCTTTCTTT.

The V gene is TRBV5-4, the J gene TRBJ2-7; D may be TRBD1 (5 bases). The CDR3 loop spans 12 amino acids. V lost 4 bases to trimming and J lost 3 bases, with 8 bases between them. Per germline, CDR1 SGHNT and CDR2 YYREEE (reference sequence). CDR3 region: CASSGDSYEQYF. The CDR3 bases are TGTGCCAGCAGCGGCGACAGCTACGAGCAGTACTTC.

This chain connects TRBV27 to TRBJ1-5, with a weak D call TRBD1 (6 bases). CDR3 length equals 13 residues. Germline V gene lookup returns CDR1 MNHEY and CDR2 SMNVEV (reference sequence). V gave up 6 bases and J gave up 1 base, with 7 bases separating them. CDR3 residues: CASRGGSNQPQHF. The CDR3 DNA sequence: TGTGCCAGCAGAGGGGGAAGCAATCAGCCCCAGCATTTT.

V gene TRBV30 combines with J gene TRBJ2-7, with 8 bases matching TRBD2. V lost 4 bases and J lost 9; bases outside the gene matches: 11. Germline V gene lookup returns CDR1 GTSNPN and CDR2 SVGIG (reference sequence). The CDR3 is 13 amino acids. CDR3 amino acids: CAWTQTSGGGQYF. The CDR3 DNA follows: TGTGCCTGGACTCAAACTAGCGGAGGTGGGCAGTACTTC.